This T cell receptor (beta chain) was sequenced for a study of identical twins. TCRdb reprocessed the 5' RACE reads with MiXCR, giving one entry per CDR3 protein. The table lists 400,000 to 600,000 distinct CDR3 sequences, approximately 20% of them singletons. V dropped 5 bases and J dropped 2 bases, with 13 bases sitting between them. CDR1 is MNHNS, CDR2 SASEGT, per germline. This CDR3 is 14 amino acids long. Regarding this clonotype: What it binds is not known.

Study-level findings and limits: Clonotypes of the beta chain that were abundant in cord blood carried fewer insertions (memory repertoires showed none).

The same data also went into a second study, on yellow fever vaccine responses in identical twins.

Sequenced: CD4+ T cells sorted from blood. This TCR came from a woman aged 18-29 years in good health. The chain links TRBV6-1 to TRBJ2-7, with D tentatively TRBD1 (6 bases). The CDR3 DNA follows: TGTGCCAGCAGTCGGGCAGGGGCTACCTACGAGCAGTACGTC. It yields the protein CASSRAGATYEQYV.